The 12 T cell receptor beta chains below all came from one sample that was sequenced in a study of T cell clonotyping in hematopoietic cell transplantation. As for time point: recipient sample about 28 days before transplant, after cytoreduction. The table came from immunoSEQ multiplex PCR; TCRdb's copy has only in-frame clones and leaves some out. The sample includes 30,000 to 40,000 clones, 90% to 95% of them seen just once. The sample was peripheral blood mononuclear cells, taken before stem cell transplant. The receptors shown here come from a man aged 40-55 years with chronic myeloid leukemia. Some clones in this sample may be carry-over from other donors' samples.

V usage is TRBV5-1 and J usage is TRBJ1-1; 8 nucleotides match TRBD1. Germline V gene data show CDR1 as SGHRS and CDR2 as YFSETQ. The trim removed 6 bases at V and 5 bases at J, leaving 9 bases unmatched. This CDR3 region has 14 residues. CDR3 residues: CASTQGAGGTEAFF. Written as DNA, the CDR3 is TGCGCCAGCACCCAGGGGGCTGGGGGGACTGAAGCTTTCTTT.

This clone showed up just once. This sequence joins TRBV5-1 and TRBJ1-5; weak D call: TRBD1 (5 bases). The CDR3 sequence is 15 residues long. Trimming took off 5 bases at V and 2 bases at J, with 14 bases between the two ends. Germline CDR1 is SGHRS and CDR2 is YFSETQ. CDR3: CASRASGGGNQPQHF. DNA for the CDR3: TGCGCCAGCAGGGCGTCGGGGGGAGGCAATCAGCCCCAGCATTTT.

The J gene is TRBJ1-1, the V gene TRBV6-5; D unresolved. The CDR3 extends over 14 amino acids. CDR1 MNHEY and CDR2 SVGAGI come from the germline V gene. Trimming removed 2 bases at V and 2 bases at J, with 9 bases between. The CDR3 DNA follows: TGTGCCAGCAGTTACAGCCCGGGTAACACTGAAGCTTTCTTT. Its translation is CASSYSPGNTEAFF.

The rearrangement uses TRBV4-1 and TRBJ1-2; D perhaps matches TRBD1 (6 bases). The germline V gene has CDR1 MGHRA and CDR2 YSYEKL. Between the trimmed V and J ends, which lost 1 base and 5 bases, there was a span of 32 bases. This CDR3 is 21 amino acids long. In nucleotides, the CDR3 is TGCGCCAGCAGCCAAGGTCGCCCCCCTGACAGGCGAAGAAAGGGTAATTATGGCTACACCTTC. Protein product: CASSQGRPPDRRRKGNYGYTF.

V and J are TRBV27 and TRBJ1-6, with D unresolved. Germline values: CDR1 MNHEY, CDR2 SMNVEV (reference sequence). There are 14 residues in the CDR3. Trimming removed 1 base at V and 6 bases at J, with 7 bases between. The CDR3 loop reads CASSLWHSNSPLHF. CDR3 DNA: TGTGCCAGCAGTTTATGGCACAGTAATTCACCCCTCCACTTT.

V and J are TRBV7-2 and TRBJ1-5; the D is unclear. The germline V gene has CDR1 SGHTA and CDR2 FQGNSA. Trimming removed 1 base at V and 1 base at J, with 5 bases between. The length of the CDR3 is 14 residues. CDR3: CASSLELSNQPQHF. The CDR3 DNA reads as TGTGCCAGCAGCTTAGAATTGAGCAATCAGCCCCAGCATTTT.

The V call is TRBV5-8, the J call TRBJ1-2, with a possible D match to TRBD1 (6 bases). This CDR3 region has 14 residues. V dropped 1 base and J dropped 5 bases, with 12 bases sitting between them. CDR1 is SGHTS, CDR2 YDEGEE, per germline. The CDR3, as DNA: TGTGCCAGCAGCTTGCAACAGGGCCCGTATGGCTACACCTTC. Translation: CASSLQQGPYGYTF.

The CDR3 region is CASSTPRGAINSPLHF. For the CDR3, the DNA is TGTGCCAGCAGCACCCCACGAGGGGCGATTAATTCACCCCTCCACTTT. The chain has TRBV5-4 and TRBJ1-6, with D possibly matching TRBD1 (5 bases). Between the trimmed V and J ends, which lost 4 bases and 6 bases, there was a span of 17 bases. The CDR3 has 16 amino acids. Germline CDR1 is SGHNT and CDR2 is YYREEE (reference sequence).

The chain combines TRBV19 with TRBJ1-2; the D gene is possibly TRBD1 (6 bases). Per germline, CDR1 LNHDA and CDR2 SQIVND (reference sequence). Trimming removed 7 bases at V and 3 bases at J, with 18 bases between. CDR3 length: 15 residues. CDR3 region: CASKVYQQGDYGYTF. The CDR3 nucleotides are TGTGCCAGTAAGGTCTACCAACAGGGCGACTATGGCTACACCTTC.

V is TRBV9 and J is TRBJ1-5; 7 nucleotides line up with TRBD1. CDR1 SGDLS and CDR2 YYNGEE come from the germline V gene. This CDR3 has 14 amino acids. Trimming at V came to 1 base and at J to 6 bases, leaving 4 bases not matched to a gene. This CDR3 reads CASSVMAGGQPQHF. The CDR3 bases are TGTGCCAGCAGCGTAATGGCAGGGGGTCAGCCCCAGCATTTT. The full variable domain, with the rest looked up from reference TRBV9 and TRBJ1-5, is DSGVTQTPKHLITATGQRVTLRCSPRSGDLSVYWYQQSLDQGLQFLIQYYNGEERAKGNILERFSAQQFPDLHSELNLSSLELGDSALYFCASSVMAGGQPQHFGDGTRLSIL.

The V gene is TRBV7-3, the J gene TRBJ1-2; D remains ambiguous. The CDR3 is 14 amino acids. V was trimmed by 6 bases and J by 0 bases, leaving 11 bases between them. Germline CDR1 SGHTA, CDR2 FQGTGA. The CDR3 sequence: CASSSGPANYGYTF. CDR3 DNA sequence: TGTGCCAGCAGTTCAGGCCCCGCTAACTATGGCTACACCTTC.

The V and J genes are TRBV9 and TRBJ2-1; tentatively, D is TRBD2 (7 bases). With 3 bases removed from V and 7 bases from J, the gap between germline ends came to 17 bases. The V gene's germline CDR1 is SGDLS and CDR2 YYNGEE. The CDR3 contains 15 residues. CDR3 region: CASSAQGGDLNEQFF. The CDR3 DNA is TGTGCCAGCAGCGCTCAAGGGGGGGACCTGAATGAGCAGTTCTTC.